Detailed here is one TCR beta chain. The data were obtained in a study of T cell repertoires in ileal Crohn's disease. Germline values: CDR1 SGHRS, CDR2 YFSETQ. Unmatched junction bases numbered 4, after V lost 4 bases and J lost 2 bases. The CDR3 covers 15 residues. Method: immunoSEQ multiplex PCR; TCRdb's copy keeps in-frame clones and lacks some. This table has 14,000 or so clones, around three quarters appearing once. The sequencing sample was made of ileal tissue. The chain is built from TRBV5-1 and TRBJ2-3; 10 nucleotides agree with TRBD2. The receptor was isolated from an adult with Crohn's disease. The DNA for the CDR3 is TGCGCCAGCAGCGTACTAGCGGGGCACACAGATACGCAGTATTTT. Encoded protein: CASSVLAGHTDTQYF. The whole variable domain, remainder taken from reference TRBV5-1 and TRBJ2-3, is KAGVTQTPRYLIKTRGQQVTLSCSPISGHRSVSWYQQTPGQGLQFLFEYFSETQRNKGNFPGRFSGRQFSNSRSEMNVSTLELGDSALYLCASSVLAGHTDTQYFGPGTRLTVL.